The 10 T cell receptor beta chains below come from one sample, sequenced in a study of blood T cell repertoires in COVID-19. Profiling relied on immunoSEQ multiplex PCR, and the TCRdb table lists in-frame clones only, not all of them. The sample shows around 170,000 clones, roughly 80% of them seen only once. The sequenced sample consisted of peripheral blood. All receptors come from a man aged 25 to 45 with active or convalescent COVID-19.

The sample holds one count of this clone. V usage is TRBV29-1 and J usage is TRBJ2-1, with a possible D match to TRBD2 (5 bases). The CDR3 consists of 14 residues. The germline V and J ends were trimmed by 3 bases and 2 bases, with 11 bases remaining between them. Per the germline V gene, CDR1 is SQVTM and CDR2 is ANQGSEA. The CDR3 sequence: CSVDRAGPYNEQFF. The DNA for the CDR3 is TGCAGCGTTGATCGGGCGGGCCCCTACAATGAGCAGTTCTTC.

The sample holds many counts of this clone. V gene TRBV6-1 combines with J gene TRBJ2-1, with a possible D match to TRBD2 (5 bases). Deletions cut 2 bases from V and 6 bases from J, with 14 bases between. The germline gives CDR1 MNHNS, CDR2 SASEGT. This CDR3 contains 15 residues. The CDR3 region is CASSEILGGRNEQFF. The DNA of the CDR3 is TGTGCCAGCAGTGAAATACTAGGAGGACGCAATGAGCAGTTCTTC.

CDR3 coding DNA: TGTGCCAGCAGCCGGCTCCTACAGGGGAATCAGCCCCAGCATTTT. This codes for CASSRLLQGNQPQHF. The chain carries TRBV6-2 or TRBV6-3 and TRBJ1-5; 7 bases agree with TRBD1. The CDR3 spans 15 residues. The trim removed 6 bases at V and 4 bases at J, leaving 9 bases unmatched. Germline lookup yields CDR1 MNHEY and CDR2 SVGEGT.

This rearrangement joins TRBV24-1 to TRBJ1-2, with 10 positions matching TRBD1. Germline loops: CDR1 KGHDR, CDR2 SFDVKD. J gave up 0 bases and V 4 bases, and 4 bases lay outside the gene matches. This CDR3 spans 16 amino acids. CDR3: CATSDPGTGANYGYTF. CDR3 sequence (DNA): TGTGCCACCAGTGACCCCGGGACAGGGGCTAACTATGGCTACACCTTC.

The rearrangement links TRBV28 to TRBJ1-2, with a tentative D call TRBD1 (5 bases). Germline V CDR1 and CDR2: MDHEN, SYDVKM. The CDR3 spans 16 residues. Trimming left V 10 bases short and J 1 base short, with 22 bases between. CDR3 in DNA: TGTGCCATCGGATTGGGGGGGACGGCTCTTAACTATGGCTACACCTTC. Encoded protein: CAIGLGGTALNYGYTF.

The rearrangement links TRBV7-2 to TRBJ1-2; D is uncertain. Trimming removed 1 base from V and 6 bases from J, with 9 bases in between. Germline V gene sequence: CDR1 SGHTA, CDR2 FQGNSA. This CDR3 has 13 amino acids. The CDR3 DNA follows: TGTGCCAGCAGCTTAGGCGGCAGTGATGGCTACACCTTC. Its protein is CASSLGGSDGYTF. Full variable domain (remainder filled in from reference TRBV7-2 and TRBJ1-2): GAGVSQSPSNKVTEKGKDVELRCDPISGHTALYWYRQSLGQGLEFLIYFQGNSAPDKSGLPSDRFSAERTGGSVSTLTIQRTQQEDSAVYLCASSLGGSDGYTFGSGTRLTVV.

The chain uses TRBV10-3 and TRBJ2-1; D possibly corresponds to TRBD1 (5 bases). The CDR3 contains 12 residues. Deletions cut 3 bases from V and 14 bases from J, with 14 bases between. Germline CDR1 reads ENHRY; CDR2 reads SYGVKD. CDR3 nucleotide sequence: TGTGCCATCAGTGAAAGGGGCGACTCCGAGTTCTTC. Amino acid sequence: CAISERGDSEFF.

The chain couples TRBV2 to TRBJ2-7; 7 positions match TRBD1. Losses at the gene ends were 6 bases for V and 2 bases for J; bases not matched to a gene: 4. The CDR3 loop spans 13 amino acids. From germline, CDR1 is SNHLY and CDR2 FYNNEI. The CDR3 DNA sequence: TGTGCCAGCAGCGGACAGGAGACCTACGAGCAGTACGTC. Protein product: CASSGQETYEQYV.

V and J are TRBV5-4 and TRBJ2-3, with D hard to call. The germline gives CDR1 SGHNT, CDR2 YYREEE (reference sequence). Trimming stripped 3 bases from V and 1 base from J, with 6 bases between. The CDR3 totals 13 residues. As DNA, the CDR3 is TGTGCCAGCAGCTACCGGGGCACAGATACGCAGTATTTT. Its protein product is CASSYRGTDTQYF.

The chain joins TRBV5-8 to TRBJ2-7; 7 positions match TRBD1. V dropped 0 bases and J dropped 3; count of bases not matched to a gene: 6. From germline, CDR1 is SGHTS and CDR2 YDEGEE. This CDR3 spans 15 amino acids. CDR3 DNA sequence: TGTGCCAGCAGCTTGGTTGCAGGGGGTTTCTACGAGCAGTACGTC. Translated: CASSLVAGGFYEQYV.